Below, 3 T cell receptor beta chains from the same sample are listed, as sequenced in a study of blood T cell repertoires in COVID-19. Method: immunoSEQ multiplex PCR; TCRdb's copy keeps in-frame clones and lacks some. The table shows some 320,000 clones, with more than 90% occurring only once. Sequenced: PBMCs or T cells enriched from blood (not recorded which). The receptors stem from a man aged 55-75 years who had recovered from COVID-19.

This clone has a handful of counts. The genes are TRBV25-1 and TRBJ1-5; 7 bases agree with TRBD1. This CDR3 spans 15 amino acids. With V trimmed by 3 bases and J by 3 bases, 5 bases remained unmatched. Germline CDR1 MGHDK, CDR2 SYGVNS. Written as DNA, the CDR3 is TGTGCCAGCAGTGAGGCACAGGGGATCAATCAGCCCCAGCATTTT. This translates into CASSEAQGINQPQHF.

This clone was observed a handful of times. The rearrangement links TRBV13 to TRBJ2-3, with a weak D call TRBD2 (5 bases). V lost 2 bases and J lost 6, with 9 bases in between. Germline assignment: CDR1 PRHDT and CDR2 FYEKMQ (reference sequence). There are 13 residues in the CDR3. CDR3 bases: TGTGCCAGCAGCTTAAGCGGCCCCGATACGCAGTATTTT. It yields the protein CASSLSGPDTQYF.

This chain uses TRBV29-1 with TRBJ1-2, with 7 bases matching TRBD1. The CDR3 loop spans 12 amino acids. Germline V gene data show CDR1 as SQVTM and CDR2 as ANQGSEA. Germline trimming cut 7 bases from V and 6 bases from J; bases unmatched to any gene: 8. CDR3 nucleotide sequence: TGCAGCGCCGGGGACAGTTCCCATGGCTACACCTTC. Translating gives CSAGDSSHGYTF.